This T cell receptor beta chain was obtained from a study of cytomegalovirus exposure and HLA in healthy donors. In regard to this clone: The antigen is undetermined.

CDR1 MGHRA and CDR2 YSYEKL come from the germline V gene. The CDR3 length is 13 residues. Trimming cost V 3 bases and J 8 bases, with 13 bases left between them. It was with 60 Vbeta and 13 Jbeta primers that the PCR ran. Measured with immunoSEQ multiplex PCR; TCRdb has only the in-frame clones, and not every one. The sample records 130,000 to 150,000 clones, 50% to 75% being singletons. Study-level results: Earlier analysis looked at TCR beta V segments, and most were productive about 87% or about 30% of the time. The authors confirmed in vitro that a few CMV-associated chains were specific for CMV antigens.

This receptor was identified in a woman aged 25 to 39 in good health and CMV-seropositive. The material sequenced was PBMCs. The chain recombines TRBV4-1 with TRBJ1-2, with no clear D. The CDR3 loop is CASSHPTEYGYTF. DNA of the CDR3: TGCGCCAGCAGCCACCCTACGGAGTACGGCTACACCTTC.